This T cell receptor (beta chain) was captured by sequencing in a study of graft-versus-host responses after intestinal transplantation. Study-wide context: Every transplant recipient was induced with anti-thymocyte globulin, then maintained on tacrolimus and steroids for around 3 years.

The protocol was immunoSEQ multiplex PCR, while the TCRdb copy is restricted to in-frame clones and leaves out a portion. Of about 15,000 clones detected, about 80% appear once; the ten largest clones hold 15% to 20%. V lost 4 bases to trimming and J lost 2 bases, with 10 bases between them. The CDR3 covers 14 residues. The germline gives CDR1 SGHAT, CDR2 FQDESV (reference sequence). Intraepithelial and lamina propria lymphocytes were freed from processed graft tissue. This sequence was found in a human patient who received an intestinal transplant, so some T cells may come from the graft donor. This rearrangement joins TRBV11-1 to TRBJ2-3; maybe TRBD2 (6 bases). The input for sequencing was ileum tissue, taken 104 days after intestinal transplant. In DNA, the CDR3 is TGTGCCAGCAGCTCAGGGACTGCCACAGATACGCAGTATTTT. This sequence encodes CASSSGTATDTQYF.